The source of this T cell receptor beta chain is a study of shared clonotypes between healthy human individuals. About the study: Each donor's CD8 memory used one plate, CD8 naive two, each CD4 subset three.

Samples underwent the assay at deep level. Assay used: immunoSEQ multiplex PCR; TCRdb lists only in-frame clones, some missing. Of roughly 680,000 clones listed, over 60% are singletons. On this clone: Its antigen is undetermined.

Germline trimming cut 5 bases from V and 2 bases from J; bases unmatched to any gene: 10. The CDR3 length is 16 residues. The germline V gene encodes CDR1 SGHVS and CDR2 FQNEAQ. Study-level points and caveats: Among donors, the sharing of clonotypes was expected to be influenced by sequencing depth.

The sample comprised memory CD4+ T cells sorted from blood. Subset defined: CD45RA-negative fraction. The receptor's source is a woman aged 30 to 39 in good health. V usage is TRBV7-8 and J usage is TRBJ2-5, with 8 bases that match TRBD2. CDR3 loop: CASSVGGASGQETQYF. The CDR3 DNA is TGTGCCAGCAGCGTAGGGGGGGCTAGCGGGCAAGAGACCCAGTACTTC.